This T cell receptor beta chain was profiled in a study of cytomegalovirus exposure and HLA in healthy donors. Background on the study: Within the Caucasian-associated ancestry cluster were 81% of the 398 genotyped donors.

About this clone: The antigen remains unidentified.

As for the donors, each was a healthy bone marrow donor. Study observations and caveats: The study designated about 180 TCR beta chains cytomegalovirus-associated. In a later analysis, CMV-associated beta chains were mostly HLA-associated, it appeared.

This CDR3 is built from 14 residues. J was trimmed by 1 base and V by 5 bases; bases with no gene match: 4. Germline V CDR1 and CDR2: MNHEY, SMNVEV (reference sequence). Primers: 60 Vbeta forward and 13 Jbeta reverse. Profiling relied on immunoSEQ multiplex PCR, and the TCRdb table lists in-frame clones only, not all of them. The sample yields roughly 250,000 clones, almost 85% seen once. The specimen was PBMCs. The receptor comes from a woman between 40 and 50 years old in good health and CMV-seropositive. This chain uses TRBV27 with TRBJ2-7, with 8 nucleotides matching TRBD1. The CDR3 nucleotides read TGTGCCAGCAGTCCGACAGGGGTTTCCTACGAGCAGTACTTC. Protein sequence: CASSPTGVSYEQYF.